What follows is one TCR beta chain and its context. The antigen is unknown. V lost 3 bases, J lost 3 bases, and 5 bases stayed unmatched. Germline values: CDR1 LNHNV, CDR2 YYDKDF (reference sequence). The CDR3 has 16 residues. These data come from a study of cytomegalovirus exposure and HLA in healthy donors. The wider study: Inside one of the first data releases sat roughly 80 million unique TCRs taken from HLA-typed donors.

PCR was performed using 60 Vbeta and 13 Jbeta primers. Original data processing: A follow-up analysis tallied 86 million or so unique TCR beta chains, roughly 11 million shared. The repertoire was sequenced with immunoSEQ multiplex PCR; TCRdb's copy has only in-frame clones and lacks some. V and J calls plus clone size are reproduced from that table; the DNA served to infer D and trimming. The sample shows around 180,000 clones, roughly 80% of them seen only once. Study-level findings and limits: Altogether, some 170 TCR beta chains were recorded as cytomegalovirus-associated.

This sequence was found in a man aged 35 to 55 in good health and CMV-seronegative. Sequencing was carried out using PBMCs. The chain recombines TRBV15 with TRBJ2-3; 11 bases match TRBD2. The CDR3 nucleotides read TGTGCCACCAGCAGGGACCTAGCGGGGGGAACAGATACGCAGTATTTT. It encodes CATSRDLAGGTDTQYF.